The 4 T cell receptor beta chains below come from one sample, sequenced in a study of siplizumab effects on memory and regulatory T cells. The assay was immunoSEQ multiplex PCR, and TCRdb's table has in-frame clones only and misses some. The sample has 90,000 to 150,000 clones; 90% to 95% are singletons. The sequencing input was non-Treg CD4+ T cells sorted from blood. Receptors were obtained from a human donor in good health.

The V call is TRBV14, the J call TRBJ2-5; 8 bases fit TRBD2. Germline V lookup: CDR1 SGHDN, CDR2 FVKESK. V trimming: 1 base; J trimming: 1 base; junction bases outside the gene matches: 5. The length of the CDR3 is 16 residues. The CDR3 sequence is CASSQGAGGVQETQYF. The CDR3 DNA is TGTGCCAGCAGCCAAGGGGCGGGGGGAGTCCAAGAGACCCAGTACTTC.

The chain is built from TRBV18 and TRBJ2-1, with D perhaps TRBD2 (5 bases). V lost 3 bases, J lost 6 bases, and 12 bases lay in between. The germline V gene encodes CDR1 KGHSH and CDR2 LQKENI. The CDR3 sequence is 14 residues long. The CDR3 reads CASSPLGVGNEQFF. DNA of the CDR3: TGTGCCAGCTCACCGCTCGGGGTAGGCAATGAGCAGTTCTTC.

The chain carries TRBV5-1 and TRBJ2-7, with 8 nucleotides matching TRBD2. CDR1 SGHRS and CDR2 YFSETQ come from the germline V gene. The CDR3 is made up of 15 amino acids. With 0 bases clipped from V and 7 bases from J, the junction kept 9 bases outside the gene matches. In DNA form, the CDR3 reads TGCGCCAGCAGCTTGGGATCGAGCGGGGGAGGGGAGCAGTACTTC. Translated, it gives CASSLGSSGGGEQYF.

The rearrangement joins TRBV18 to TRBJ1-5; D unresolved. Deletions cut 0 bases from V and 9 bases from J, with 9 bases between. There are 13 residues in the CDR3. Germline lookup yields CDR1 KGHSH and CDR2 LQKENI. CDR3 residues: CASSPPGSRPQHF. The CDR3 DNA follows: TGTGCCAGCTCACCACCCGGTTCTCGGCCCCAGCATTTT.